This T cell receptor beta chain was documented in a study of PD-1 blockade in classical Hodgkin lymphoma. This clone came up once. Sequencing was performed with immunoSEQ multiplex PCR; in TCRdb, only in-frame clones are kept and a portion is missing. The sample lists tens of thousands of clones, approximately 80% occurring once. All patients relapsed after autologous stem cell transplantation, and brentuximab vedotin exposure varied. Germline-derived CDR1 and CDR2 are MDHEN and SYDVKM. Trimming took 0 bases from V and 6 from J; bases not matched to a gene: 3. This CDR3 contains 15 residues. The material was peripheral blood mononuclear cells (PBMCs), obtained before the second cycle of nivolumab. This clonotype was sampled from a human donor with classical Hodgkin lymphoma. The chain combines TRBV28 with TRBJ2-2; TRBD1 matches 8 bases. CDR3 coding DNA: TGTGCCAGCAGTTTATGGGCAGGGGGCTCCGGGGAGCTGTTTTTT. It specifies CASSLWAGGSGELFF.